The 20 T cell receptor beta chains below were found in one sample sequenced in a study of cytomegalovirus exposure and HLA in healthy donors. It was with 60 Vbeta and 13 Jbeta primers that the PCR ran. Here immunoSEQ multiplex PCR was the method, and the copy in TCRdb shows in-frame clones only, minus some. The data contain roughly 120,000 clones, roughly 68% of them singletons. The source material was PBMCs. The source is a woman aged 45-59 years in good health and CMV-seropositive.

J is TRBJ1-5 and V is TRBV28; unclear D gene. The CDR3 sequence is 15 residues long. V gave up 7 bases and J gave up 4 bases, with 17 bases separating them. Germline V gene sequence: CDR1 MDHEN, CDR2 SYDVKM. The CDR3 protein is CASISGRKGNQPQHF. DNA of the CDR3: TGTGCCAGCATTTCCGGGAGAAAGGGTAATCAGCCCCAGCATTTT. The full variable domain, its missing parts supplied by reference TRBV28 and TRBJ1-5, is DVKVTQSSRYLVKRTGEKVFLECVQDMDHENMFWYRQDPGLGLRLIYFSYDVKMKEKGDIPEGYSVSREKKERFSLILESASTNQTSMYLCASISGRKGNQPQHFGDGTRLSIL.

This chain joins TRBV9 and TRBJ2-5, with 8 nucleotides matching TRBD2. V lost 2 bases, J lost 4 bases, and 7 bases stayed unmatched. Germline V gene sequence: CDR1 SGDLS, CDR2 YYNGEE. The CDR3 contains 15 residues. CDR3 nucleotide sequence: TGTGCCAGCAGCGTGACTACGGCGGGGGGAGAGACCCAGTACTTC. Protein product: CASSVTTAGGETQYF.

The CDR3 region is CASSLASPSSSYNSPLHF. The CDR3 DNA reads as TGTGCCAGCAGCTTGGCCTCTCCGTCCAGCTCCTATAATTCACCCCTCCACTTT. The chain combines TRBV7-9 with TRBJ1-6; D call uncertain. V lost 3 bases and J lost 0, with 15 bases in between. The CDR3 covers 18 residues. Germline-derived CDR1 and CDR2 are SEHNR and FQNEAQ (reference sequence).

The chain carries TRBV4-1 and TRBJ1-1; the D gene is possibly TRBD1 (5 bases). Trimming stripped 4 bases from V and 1 base from J, with 13 bases between. CDR1 is MGHRA, CDR2 YSYEKL, per germline. The CDR3 has 15 residues. The CDR3 bases are TGCGCCAGCAGCCCTATGGAGGGACGGAACACTGAAGCTTTCTTT. Protein sequence: CASSPMEGRNTEAFF.

The chain's CDR3 is CASSPTGRLAEKLFF. The DNA for the CDR3 is TGTGCCAGCAGCCCGACAGGGAGACTGGCTGAAAAACTGTTTTTT. J is TRBJ1-4 and V is TRBV28; 7 bases agree with TRBD1. CDR3 length equals 15 residues. Germline lookup yields CDR1 MDHEN and CDR2 SYDVKM. J was trimmed by 7 bases and V by 6 bases; bases with no gene match: 11. The variable domain in full, with the rest retrieved from reference TRBV28 and TRBJ1-4, is DVKVTQSSRYLVKRTGEKVFLECVQDMDHENMFWYRQDPGLGLRLIYFSYDVKMKEKGDIPEGYSVSREKKERFSLILESASTNQTSMYLCASSPTGRLAEKLFFGSGTQLSVL.

This clone was detected once. The gene calls are TRBV11-2 and TRBJ1-4; D unclear. Germline CDR1 is SGHAT and CDR2 is FQNNGV. V was clipped by 3 bases and J by 8 bases, with 13 bases between them. CDR3 size: 14 residues. The CDR3 spells CASSFNPVEEKLFF. The CDR3 DNA follows: TGTGCCAGCAGCTTCAACCCGGTGGAGGAAAAACTGTTTTTT.

V is TRBV5-4 and J is TRBJ1-4; 7 bases align to TRBD1. The germline gives CDR1 SGHNT, CDR2 YYREEE (reference sequence). Losses at the gene ends were 5 bases for V and 10 bases for J; bases not matched to a gene: 8. This CDR3 region has 13 residues. The CDR3 sequence: CASRRQGSLKLFF. CDR3 in DNA: TGTGCCAGCAGAAGACAGGGATCTTTAAAACTGTTTTTT. Combining the CDR3 with reference TRBV5-4 and TRBJ1-4 gives the whole variable domain ETGVTQSPTHLIKTRGQQVTLRCSSQSGHNTVSWYQQALGQGPQFIFQYYREEENGRGNFPPRFSGLQFPNYSSELNVNALELDDSALYLCASRRQGSLKLFFGSGTQLSVL.

The rearrangement uses TRBV7-8 and TRBJ1-2; D not resolved. CDR1 is SGHVS, CDR2 FQNEAQ, per germline. V lost 4 bases and J 3 bases, leaving 3 bases between the germline ends. The CDR3 totals 11 residues. The CDR3 DNA reads TGTGCCAGCAGCTCCGACTATGGCTACACCTTC. Translation gives CASSSDYGYTF.

This clone was counted between two and nine times. The chain couples TRBV29-1 to TRBJ1-4, with TRBD1 matching over 8 bases. Germline V gives CDR1 SQVTM, CDR2 ANQGSEA. V dropped 6 bases and J dropped 5; count of bases not matched to a gene: 8. This CDR3 is 14 amino acids long. CDR3 loop: CSVKSGTGNEKLFF. Written as DNA, the CDR3 is TGCAGCGTAAAATCCGGGACAGGCAATGAAAAACTGTTTTTT. Full variable domain (outside the CDR3, taken from reference TRBV29-1 and TRBJ1-4): SAVISQKPSRDICQRGTSLTIQCQVDSQVTMMFWYRQQPGQSLTLIATANQGSEATYESGFVIDKFPISRPNLTFSTLTVSNMSPEDSSIYLCSVKSGTGNEKLFFGSGTQLSVL.

The chain joins TRBV7-9 to TRBJ2-3; 8 bases line up with TRBD2. This CDR3 has 16 residues. The V gene's germline CDR1 is SEHNR and CDR2 FQNEAQ (reference sequence). V shed 4 bases, J shed 3 bases, and the junction held 9 bases outside the gene matches. The CDR3 region is CASSSPPGGPTDTQYF. The CDR3 DNA follows: TGTGCCAGCAGCTCCCCTCCGGGGGGGCCGACAGATACGCAGTATTTT.

The chain employs TRBV6-1 and TRBJ2-7; D is ambiguous. The CDR3 is 15 residues long. The germline gives CDR1 MNHNS, CDR2 SASEGT. Trimming took 0 bases from V and 0 from J, leaving 9 bases between them. The CDR3: CASSEALPVSYEQYF. The DNA for the CDR3 is TGTGCCAGCAGTGAAGCGCTGCCGGTCTCCTACGAGCAGTACTTC.

The table lists this clone with a few counts. The rearrangement uses TRBV7-9 and TRBJ2-7, with 7 bases lining up with TRBD1. Germline V gene data show CDR1 as SEHNR and CDR2 as FQNEAQ (reference sequence). The trim removed 4 bases at V and 6 bases at J, leaving 21 bases unmatched. The CDR3 sequence is 18 residues long. The CDR3 coding sequence is TGTGCCAGCAGCTCACTAAAGGGGGCGAAGGGACAAACAGCCGAGCAGTACTTC. Translated: CASSSLKGAKGQTAEQYF.

As for this clone: Its ends do not fully match the called genes, so a read error is possible. Other DNA sequences within the sample encode an identical CDR3. The V gene is TRBV11-2, the J gene TRBJ1-1; D is unclear. This CDR3 comprises 12 residues. CDR1 SGHAT and CDR2 FQNNGV come from the germline V gene. The CDR3 DNA reads TGTGCCAGCAGCTTAGTCAGGACTGAAGCCTTCTTT. Translating it yields CASSLVRTEAFF.

The chain is built from TRBV7-9 and TRBJ2-1; perhaps TRBD2 as D (6 bases). Trimming cost V 3 bases and J 7 bases, with 16 bases left between them. This CDR3 region has 15 residues. Germline V gene lookup returns CDR1 SEHNR and CDR2 FQNEAQ (reference sequence). CDR3 amino acids: CASSFGRDRENEQFF. CDR3 in DNA: TGTGCCAGCAGCTTTGGGCGGGACCGGGAGAATGAGCAGTTCTTC.

In regard to this clone: This CDR3 is also generated by other DNA sequences in the sample. The genes are TRBV7-9 and TRBJ2-2; 8 positions agree with TRBD1. Looked up from germline, CDR1 is SEHNR and CDR2 is FQNEAQ (reference sequence). V gave up 5 bases and J gave up 6 bases; unmatched junction bases: 8. This CDR3 has 15 residues. CDR3 in DNA: TGTGCCAGCAGCCCCGGACAGGGAATCTCCGGGGAGCTGTTTTTT. Encoded protein: CASSPGQGISGELFF.

This chain uses TRBV5-4 with TRBJ1-2; tentative D call: TRBD1 (5 bases). Trimming cost V 4 bases and J 6 bases, with 7 bases left between them. The germline CDR1 and CDR2 sequences are SGHNT and YYREEE (reference sequence). This CDR3 is 11 amino acids long. The CDR3 DNA is TGTGCCAGCAGCAACAGGAATGGCTACACCTTC. Translating gives CASSNRNGYTF.

This chain joins TRBV2 and TRBJ2-3; D might be TRBD1 (6 bases). The germline V gene encodes CDR1 SNHLY and CDR2 FYNNEI. The CDR3 loop spans 13 amino acids. V was shortened by 7 bases and J by 3 bases, with 11 bases between the two germline ends. CDR3 residues: CASNSQGTDTQYF. The CDR3 DNA reads as TGTGCCAGCAATAGCCAGGGGACAGATACGCAGTATTTT.

This clone was recorded a few times. This chain links TRBV5-1 with TRBJ1-5; D not resolved. Germline loops: CDR1 SGHRS, CDR2 YFSETQ. The CDR3 covers 15 residues. V lost 1 base and J lost 5, with 13 bases in between. The DNA for the CDR3 is TGCGCCAGCAGCTTGTCGGCGGGAGCGGATCAGCCCCAGCATTTT. Its translation: CASSLSAGADQPQHF. The whole variable domain, remainder taken from reference TRBV5-1 and TRBJ1-5, is KAGVTQTPRYLIKTRGQQVTLSCSPISGHRSVSWYQQTPGQGLQFLFEYFSETQRNKGNFPGRFSGRQFSNSRSEMNVSTLELGDSALYLCASSLSAGADQPQHFGDGTRLSIL.

This clone was picked up a small number of times. This chain links TRBV6-1 with TRBJ1-2; D gene ambiguous. The ends were cut back, 4 bases at V and 1 base at J, with 4 bases in the middle. Per germline, CDR1 MNHNS and CDR2 SASEGT. The CDR3 loop spans 12 amino acids. The CDR3 coding sequence is TGTGCCAGCAGTGTCCTTAACTATGGCTACACCTTC. Protein product: CASSVLNYGYTF.

The rearrangement links TRBV5-1 to TRBJ1-2, with 9 positions matching TRBD1. V shed 4 bases and J 7 bases; nucleotides not matched to a gene: 11. This CDR3 region has 15 residues. Germline V CDR1 and CDR2: SGHRS, YFSETQ. The CDR3 DNA reads as TGCGCCAGCAGCAGTTCCCCGGGACAGGGAGCTGGCTACACCTTC. It yields the protein CASSSSPGQGAGYTF.